This T cell receptor (beta chain) was documented in a study of blood T cell repertoires in COVID-19. Germline lookup yields CDR1 SGHTA and CDR2 FQGNSA. This CDR3 has 15 residues. Trimming left V 2 bases short and J 0 bases short, with 7 bases between. Assay used: immunoSEQ multiplex PCR; TCRdb lists only in-frame clones, some missing. Among 270,000 or so clones listed, about 89% were seen once. Sequencing input: peripheral blood. This receptor was obtained from a man in his forties with active or convalescent COVID-19. This sequence joins TRBV7-2 and TRBJ1-4; the D gene is possibly TRBD1 (5 bases). The CDR3 is CASSLQGTTNEKLFF. The DNA for the CDR3 is TGTGCCAGCAGCTTACAGGGAACAACTAATGAAAAACTGTTTTTT.